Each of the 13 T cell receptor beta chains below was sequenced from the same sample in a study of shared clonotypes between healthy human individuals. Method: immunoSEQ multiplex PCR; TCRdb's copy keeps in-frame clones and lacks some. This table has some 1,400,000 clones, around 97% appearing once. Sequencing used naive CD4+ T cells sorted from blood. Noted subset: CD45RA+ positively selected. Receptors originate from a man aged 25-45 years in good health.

The chain's CDR3 is CASSYPGGLEQYF. The CDR3 bases are TGTGCCAGCAGTTACCCAGGAGGTCTCGAGCAGTACTTC. The rearrangement uses TRBV6-6 and TRBJ2-7; weak D call: TRBD2 (5 bases). Germline V CDR1 and CDR2: MNHNY, SVGAGI (reference sequence). V lost 2 bases to trimming and J lost 6 bases, with 11 bases between them. The CDR3 spans 13 residues.

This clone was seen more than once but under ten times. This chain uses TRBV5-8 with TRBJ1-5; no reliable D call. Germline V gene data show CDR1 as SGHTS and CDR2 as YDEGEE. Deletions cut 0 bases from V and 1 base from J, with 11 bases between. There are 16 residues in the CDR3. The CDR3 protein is CASSLVVLLSNQPQHF. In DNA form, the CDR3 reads TGTGCCAGCAGCTTGGTTGTCCTACTGAGCAATCAGCCCCAGCATTTT.

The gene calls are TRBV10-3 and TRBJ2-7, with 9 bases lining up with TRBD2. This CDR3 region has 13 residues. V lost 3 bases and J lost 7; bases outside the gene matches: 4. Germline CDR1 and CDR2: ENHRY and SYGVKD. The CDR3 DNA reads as TGTGCCATCAGTGAAGCGGGAGGAAATGAGCAGTACTTC. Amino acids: CAISEAGGNEQYF.

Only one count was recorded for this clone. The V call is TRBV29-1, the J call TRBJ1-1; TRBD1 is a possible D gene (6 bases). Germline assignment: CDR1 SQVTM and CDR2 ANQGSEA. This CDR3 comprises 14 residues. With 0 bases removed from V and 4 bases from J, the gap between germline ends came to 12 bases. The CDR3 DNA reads TGCAGCGTTGAAGAGCAGGGGATCCGCACTGAAGCTTTCTTT. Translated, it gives CSVEEQGIRTEAFF.

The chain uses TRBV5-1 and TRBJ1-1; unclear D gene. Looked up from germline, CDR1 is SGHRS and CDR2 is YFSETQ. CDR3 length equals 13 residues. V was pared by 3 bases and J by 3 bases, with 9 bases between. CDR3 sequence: CASSSVPDTEAFF. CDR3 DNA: TGCGCCAGCAGCTCAGTACCCGACACTGAAGCTTTCTTT.

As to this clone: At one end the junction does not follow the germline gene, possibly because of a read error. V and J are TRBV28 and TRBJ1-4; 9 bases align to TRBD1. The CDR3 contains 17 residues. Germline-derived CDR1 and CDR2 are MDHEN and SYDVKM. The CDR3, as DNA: TGTGACAGCAGGACGGGGACAGGGCTCTCTAGGGGCGAAAAACTGTTTTTT. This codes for CDSRTGTGLSRGEKLFF.

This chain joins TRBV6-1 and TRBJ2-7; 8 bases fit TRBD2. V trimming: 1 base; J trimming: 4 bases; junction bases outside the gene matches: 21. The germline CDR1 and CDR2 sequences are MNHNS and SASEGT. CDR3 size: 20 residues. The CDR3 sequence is CASSEEGGNYRSGSLYEQYF. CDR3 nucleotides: TGTGCCAGCAGTGAAGAGGGGGGTAACTATCGGAGCGGGAGTTTATACGAGCAGTACTTC.

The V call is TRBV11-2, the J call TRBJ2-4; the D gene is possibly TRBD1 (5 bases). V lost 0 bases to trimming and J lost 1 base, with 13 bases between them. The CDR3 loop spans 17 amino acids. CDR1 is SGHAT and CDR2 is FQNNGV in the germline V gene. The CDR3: CASSLDRVGGAKNIQYF. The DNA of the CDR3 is TGTGCCAGCAGCTTAGACAGGGTCGGCGGTGCCAAAAACATTCAGTACTTC.

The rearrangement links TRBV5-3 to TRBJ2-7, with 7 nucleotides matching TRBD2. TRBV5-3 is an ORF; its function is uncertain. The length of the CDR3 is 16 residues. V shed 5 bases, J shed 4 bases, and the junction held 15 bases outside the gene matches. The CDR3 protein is CARRTGLPNFYYEQYF. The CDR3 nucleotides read TGTGCCAGAAGGACGGGACTACCGAACTTTTATTACGAGCAGTACTTC.

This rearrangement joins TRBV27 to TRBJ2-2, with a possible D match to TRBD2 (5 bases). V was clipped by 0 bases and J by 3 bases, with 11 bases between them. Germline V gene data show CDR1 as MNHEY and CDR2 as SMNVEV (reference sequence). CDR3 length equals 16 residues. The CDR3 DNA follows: TGTGCCAGCAGTTTATCCCTCGGACTTTACACCGGGGAGCTGTTTTTT. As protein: CASSLSLGLYTGELFF.

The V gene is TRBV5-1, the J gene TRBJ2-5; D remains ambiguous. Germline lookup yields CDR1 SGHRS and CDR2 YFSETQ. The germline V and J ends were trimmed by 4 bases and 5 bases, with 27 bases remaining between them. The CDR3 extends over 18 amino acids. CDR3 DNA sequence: TGCGCCAGCAGCGACCCGATTGATAGCAGAAGTCTGGGCGAGACCCAGTACTTC. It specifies CASSDPIDSRSLGETQYF.

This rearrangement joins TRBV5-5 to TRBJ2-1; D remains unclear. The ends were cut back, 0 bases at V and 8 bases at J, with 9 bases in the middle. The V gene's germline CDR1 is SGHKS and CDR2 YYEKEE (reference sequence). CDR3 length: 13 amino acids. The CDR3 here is CASSLERADEQFF. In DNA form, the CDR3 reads TGTGCCAGCAGCTTGGAACGGGCCGATGAGCAGTTCTTC. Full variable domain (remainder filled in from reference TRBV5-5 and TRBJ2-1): DAGVTQSPTHLIKTRGQQVTLRCSPISGHKSVSWYQQVLGQGPQFIFQYYEKEERGRGNFPDRFSARQFPNYSSELNVNALLLGDSALYLCASSLERADEQFFGPGTRLTVL.

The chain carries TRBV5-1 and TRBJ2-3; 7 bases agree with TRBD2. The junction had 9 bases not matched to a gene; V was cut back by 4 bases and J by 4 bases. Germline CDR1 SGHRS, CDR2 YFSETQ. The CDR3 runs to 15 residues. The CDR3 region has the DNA TGCGCCAGCAGCCCGCGACTAGCTGTGGCAGATACGCAGTATTTT. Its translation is CASSPRLAVADTQYF.